The 21 T cell receptor beta chains given below trace back to one sample, sequenced in a study of T-cell reconstitution after alpha-beta-depleted transplantation in children listed by TCRdb under 2016. The library came from PCR. The sample was run on an Illumina HiSeq 2500. TCR library preparation used molecular barcoding, with unique molecular identifiers applied to normalize quantification of the TCRbeta repertoire. The public sequencing data were trimmed at Q25 with fastp and processed into clonotypes with MiXCR by TCRdb, which kept only in-frame beta chains. CDR3 protein sequences are deduplicated, and each keeps its most common genes and DNA. The sample contains a few hundred thousand distinct CDR3 sequences, roughly 14% of them found a single time. The top ten clonotypes cover roughly 4.5% of the sample. The input for sequencing was PBMCs, taken from the stem cell graft. These receptors came from a human donor who donated a stem cell graft to a child with Fanconi anemia.

In its sample, this clonotype was seen many times. The rearrangement links TRBV29-1 to TRBJ2-7, with TRBD1 matching over 8 bases. Trimming took 7 bases from V and 5 from J; bases not matched to a gene: 4. This CDR3 contains 11 residues. Germline CDR1 SQVTM, CDR2 ANQGSEA. The CDR3 sequence is CSAPTGDEQYV. CDR3 nucleotides: TGCAGCGCGCCGACAGGGGACGAGCAGTACGTC.

The CDR3 is CASSPSQGLFGGYTF. CDR3 sequence (DNA): TGTGCCAGCAGCCCTTCTCAGGGGTTGTTTGGTGGCTACACCTTC. The rearrangement uses TRBV7-9 and TRBJ1-2; the D gene is possibly TRBD1 (6 bases). CDR3 length: 15 amino acids. CDR1 SEHNR and CDR2 FQNEAQ come from the germline V gene (reference sequence). Trimming stripped 5 bases from V and 7 bases from J, with 20 bases between.

This clonotype was seen repeatedly, ten times or more. V usage is TRBV3-1 and J usage is TRBJ1-1; tentatively, D is TRBD1 (6 bases). Germline V gives CDR1 LGHDT, CDR2 YNNKEL (reference sequence). The ends were cut back, 1 base at V and 4 bases at J, with 10 bases in the middle. The CDR3 runs 14 residues. The CDR3 DNA is TGTGCCAGCAGCCAAGTGGGGGCAAGCACTGAAGCTTTCTTT. It codes for CASSQVGASTEAFF.

The chain joins TRBV2 to TRBJ1-1; a possible D gene is TRBD1 (5 bases). With 4 bases removed from V and 2 bases from J, the gap between germline ends came to 11 bases. Germline values: CDR1 SNHLY, CDR2 FYNNEI. This CDR3 comprises 14 residues. This CDR3 is CASSVETVNTEAFF. The CDR3 nucleotides read TGTGCCAGCAGTGTTGAGACAGTTAACACTGAAGCTTTCTTT.

As regards this clonotype: The DNA is omitted, as the CDR3 cannot be located on it reliably, and the CDR3 follows TCRdb's listing. The chain combines TRBV5-1 with TRBJ1-4; whether TRBD1, the table's D call, matches the DNA was not checked. The CDR3 contains 16 residues when both ends are counted. Germline lookup yields CDR1 SGHRS and CDR2 YFSETQ. CDR3 amino acids: CASSSSGRGGNEKLFF.

A few counts support this clonotype. The V gene is TRBV20-1, the J gene TRBJ2-3; D is unresolved. Trimming shortened V by 5 bases and J by 5 bases, and 14 bases separated the two germline ends. The germline gives CDR1 DFQATT, CDR2 SNEGSKA (reference sequence). The CDR3 runs to 13 residues. CDR3 amino acids: CSALGPSGDTQYF. DNA of the CDR3: TGCAGTGCTCTAGGGCCCTCCGGAGATACGCAGTATTTT.

This clonotype was seen repeatedly, ten times or more. The chain employs TRBV7-9 and TRBJ2-5; D gene unclear. The V gene's germline CDR1 is SEHNR and CDR2 FQNEAQ (reference sequence). V lost 0 bases to trimming and J lost 2 bases, with 4 bases between them. The CDR3 is 13 residues long. CDR3 protein: CASSLARQETQYF. The DNA for the CDR3 is TGTGCCAGCAGCTTAGCCAGACAAGAGACCCAGTACTTC.

By share, this clonotype ranks as medium-sized (0.01 to 0.1%). The chain links TRBV5-1 to TRBJ2-1; possible D gene TRBD1, 6 bases. Germline CDR1 reads SGHRS; CDR2 reads YFSETQ. This CDR3 has 15 residues. The V end was cut by 0 bases, the J end by 7 bases, with 14 bases between. CDR3 sequence: CASSLVVNRANEQFF. The CDR3 bases are TGCGCCAGCAGCTTGGTCGTTAACAGGGCTAATGAGCAGTTCTTC.

The chain links TRBV20-1 to TRBJ1-5, with D maybe TRBD1 (5 bases). Trimming left V 3 bases short and J 2 bases short, with 11 bases between. The CDR3 covers 14 residues. The V gene's germline CDR1 is DFQATT and CDR2 SNEGSKA (reference sequence). CDR3 nucleotides: TGCAGTGCTAGCTTATTACAGGGCAATCAGCCCCAGCATTTT. Encoded protein: CSASLLQGNQPQHF.

V usage is TRBV30 and J usage is TRBJ2-3; TRBD2 matches 12 bases. This CDR3 comprises 19 residues. The germline CDR1 and CDR2 sequences are GTSNPN and SVGIG (reference sequence). V shed 1 base and J 6 bases; nucleotides not matched to a gene: 17. The CDR3 sequence: CAWSAILAGGVIRRDTQYF. Written as DNA, the CDR3 is TGTGCCTGGAGTGCTATTCTAGCGGGGGGGGTCATTAGGCGGGATACGCAGTATTTT.

This clonotype was counted at least ten times. V usage is TRBV5-4 and J usage is TRBJ1-2; D remains unclear. Germline V CDR1 and CDR2: SGHNT, YYREEE (reference sequence). This CDR3 is built from 14 residues. V was shortened by 0 bases and J by 4 bases, with 10 bases between the two germline ends. CDR3 sequence reads: CASSLAWSSYGYTF. CDR3 nucleotides: TGTGCCAGCAGCTTGGCGTGGAGCAGCTATGGCTACACCTTC.

The rearrangement joins TRBV4-2 to TRBJ2-2; the D is unclear. The CDR3 is 12 amino acids. Germline loops: CDR1 LGHNA, CDR2 YNFKEQ. V lost 3 bases and J 10 bases, leaving 9 bases between the germline ends. The CDR3 sequence: CASSHPGQELFF. CDR3 nucleotide sequence: TGTGCCAGCAGCCATCCCGGCCAGGAGCTGTTTTTT.

The V call is TRBV7-2, the J call TRBJ1-1; 7 nucleotides agree with TRBD1. CDR1 and CDR2 from the germline V gene are SGHTA and FQGNSA. The CDR3 contains 19 residues. Trimming cost V 7 bases and J 0 bases; bases outside gene matches: 20. CDR3 in DNA: TGTGCCAGCACCGCAAGGGGAGGGGGCCCCACCTCCTTGAACACTGAAGCTTTCTTT. Protein product: CASTARGGGPTSLNTEAFF.

This clonotype was detected ten times or more. The rearrangement uses TRBV5-5 and TRBJ2-5; no clear D. CDR1 is SGHKS and CDR2 is YYEKEE in the germline V gene (reference sequence). The V and J ends lost 0 bases and 5 bases respectively, with 5 bases between them. The CDR3 totals 12 residues. The CDR3: CASSLDAETQYF. CDR3 nucleotides: TGTGCCAGCAGCTTGGATGCGGAGACCCAGTACTTC.

This clonotype was observed at least ten times. The chain has TRBV20-1 and TRBJ1-5; 11 nucleotides line up with TRBD1. The CDR3 runs 16 residues. The V and J ends lost 0 bases and 11 bases, in that order; junction bases with no gene match: 12. Germline assignment: CDR1 DFQATT and CDR2 SNEGSKA (reference sequence). The CDR3 spells CSARDRGQGDFLAQHF. CDR3 in DNA: TGCAGTGCTAGAGATAGGGGACAGGGGGACTTCCTGGCCCAGCATTTT.

This clonotype was seen at least ten times. The chain carries TRBV7-3 and TRBJ2-3; D is perhaps TRBD1 (7 bases). CDR1 and CDR2 from the germline V gene are SGHTA and FQGTGA. The CDR3 loop spans 14 amino acids. V was cut by 2 bases and J by 4 bases, with 10 bases left in between. Here the CDR3 DNA reads TGTGCCAGCAGCTTACAGGGGGGCCCAGATACGCAGTATTTT. Translation gives CASSLQGGPDTQYF.

Notes on this clonotype: The junction does not match germline at one end; this may be a read error. V gene TRBV28 combines with J gene TRBJ1-1; 8 bases match TRBD1. The CDR3 covers 17 residues. Per germline, CDR1 MDHEN and CDR2 SYDVKM. CDR3 sequence: CASRIRQGNSKGRVLLF. The DNA for the CDR3 is TGTGCCAGCAGGATTAGACAGGGGAATAGTAAGGGGCGCGTGCTGCTCTTT. The full variable domain, in which reference TRBV28 and TRBJ1-1 provide the parts outside the CDR3, is DVKVTQSSRYLVKRTGEKVFLECVQDMDHENMFWYRQDPGLGLRLIYFSYDVKMKEKGDIPEGYSVSREKKERFSLILESASTNQTSMYLCASRIRQGNSKGRVLLFGQGTRLTVV.

The gene calls are TRBV29-1 and TRBJ2-1, with TRBD2 matching 9 bases. This CDR3 is built from 14 residues. Germline V CDR1 and CDR2: SQVTM, ANQGSEA. V lost 3 bases, J lost 5 bases, and 5 bases stayed unmatched. DNA of the CDR3: TGCAGCGTTGATAGGCGGGGGGGCCACAATGAGCAGTTCTTC. This gives the protein CSVDRRGGHNEQFF.

The chain joins TRBV7-9 to TRBJ1-1; possible D gene TRBD1, 5 bases. The CDR3 has 14 amino acids. The germline V gene encodes CDR1 SEHNR and CDR2 FQNEAQ (reference sequence). Between the trimmed V and J ends, which lost 2 bases and 1 base, there was a span of 8 bases. The CDR3 here is CASSLMTANTEAFF. The DNA for the CDR3 is TGTGCCAGCAGCTTAATGACAGCGAACACTGAAGCTTTCTTT.

This clonotype was seen at least ten times. V usage is TRBV30 and J usage is TRBJ1-1; no clear D gene. Germline loops: CDR1 GTSNPN, CDR2 SVGIG (reference sequence). There are 10 residues in the CDR3. V gave up 0 bases and J gave up 7 bases, with 3 bases separating them. The CDR3 here is CAWSVNEAFF. The CDR3 bases are TGTGCCTGGAGTGTAAATGAAGCTTTCTTT.

This clonotype was recorded at least ten times. The chain is built from TRBV29-1 and TRBJ2-1, with unresolved D. Trimming shortened V by 3 bases and J by 0 bases, and 12 bases separated the two germline ends. This CDR3 has 15 residues. Germline V lookup: CDR1 SQVTM, CDR2 ANQGSEA. The DNA of the CDR3 is TGCAGCGTTGAGACTTTCCAGAGCTCCTACAATGAGCAGTTCTTC. This gives the protein CSVETFQSSYNEQFF.